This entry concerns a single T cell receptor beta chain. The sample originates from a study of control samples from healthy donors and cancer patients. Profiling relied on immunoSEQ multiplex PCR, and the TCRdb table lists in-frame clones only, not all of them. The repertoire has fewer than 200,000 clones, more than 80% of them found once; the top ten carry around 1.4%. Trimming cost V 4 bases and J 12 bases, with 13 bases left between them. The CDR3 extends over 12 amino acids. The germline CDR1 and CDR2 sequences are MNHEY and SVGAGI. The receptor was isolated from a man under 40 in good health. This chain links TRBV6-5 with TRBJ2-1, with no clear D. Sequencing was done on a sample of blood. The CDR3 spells CASSSPIRMQFF. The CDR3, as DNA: TGTGCCAGCAGTTCACCCATCCGCATGCAGTTCTTC.